The clone carrying this T cell receptor (beta chain) was detected only a few times. This sample is part of a study of blood T cell repertoires in COVID-19. About the study: PBMCs, B-cell-depleted T cells, or T cells were the source of the cDNA or gDNA that made up the material.

Clones were sequenced by immunoSEQ multiplex PCR, and TCRdb holds only the in-frame ones, with some missing. The sample consists of about 85,000 clones, more than 80% of them appearing once. CDR1 and CDR2 from the germline V gene are MDHEN and SYDVKM. The CDR3 covers 14 residues. Unmatched junction bases numbered 6, after V lost 6 bases and J lost 6 bases. This TCR came from a human donor in a cohort sampled during active COVID-19. The chain recombines TRBV28 with TRBJ2-2; 8 bases agree with TRBD1. The sequenced sample was peripheral blood. Written as DNA, the CDR3 is TGTGCCAGCAGCCGGACAGGGTTTGCCGGGGAGCTGTTTTTT. Translation: CASSRTGFAGELFF.